The 20 T cell receptor beta chains below come from one sample, sequenced in a study of Ad26.COV2.S vaccination and SARS-CoV-2 variants. As for treatment: approximately 18 received Ad26.COV2.S at low or high dose, single or two shots; 5 received placebo; per-sample allocation not given. Day 63 following the first vaccine or placebo injection was when the samples were taken. Clones were read by immunoSEQ multiplex PCR, and TCRdb kept only the in-frame ones, dropping some. The repertoire holds 350,000 to 500,000 clones, with nearly 90% as singletons. This material consisted of peripheral blood, taken in a trial of Ad26.COV2.S vaccine versus placebo. All receptors come from a person between 18 and 65 years old who received the Ad26.COV2.S COVID-19 vaccine or a placebo.

The rearrangement uses TRBV28 and TRBJ1-1, with D unclear. Per germline, CDR1 MDHEN and CDR2 SYDVKM. The germline V and J ends were trimmed by 6 bases and 10 bases, with 15 bases remaining between them. This CDR3 comprises 12 residues. This chain's CDR3 is CASRPAWTGAFF. The DNA for the CDR3 is TGTGCCAGCAGGCCTGCCTGGACCGGAGCTTTCTTT.

This clone appeared once. The chain has TRBV10-3 and TRBJ2-5, with 10 nucleotides matching TRBD1. This CDR3 has 15 residues. V trimming: 3 bases; J trimming: 5 bases; junction bases outside the gene matches: 6. CDR1 is ENHRY and CDR2 is SYGVKD in the germline V gene. CDR3 in amino acids: CAISDGTGVGETQYF. In DNA, the CDR3 is TGTGCCATCAGTGACGGGACAGGGGTTGGGGAGACCCAGTACTTC.

J is TRBJ1-1 and V is TRBV5-6; D not resolved. The length of the CDR3 is 16 residues. Trimming shortened V by 2 bases and J by 2 bases, and 16 bases separated the two germline ends. The V gene's germline CDR1 is SGHDT and CDR2 YYEEEE. CDR3 region: CASSFWGGLLNTEAFF. CDR3 bases: TGTGCCAGCAGCTTTTGGGGAGGACTTCTTAACACTGAAGCTTTCTTT.

This chain connects TRBV21-1 to TRBJ2-5; TRBD1 is taken as the D call from the table, unchecked against the DNA. TRBV21-1 is a known pseudogene. The CDR3 spans 14 residues. The CDR3 region is CASSPPGRQGTQYF. The CDR3 DNA reads TGTGCCAGCAGCCCGCCCGGCAGGCAGGGGACCCAGTACTTC.

V is TRBV9 and J is TRBJ2-3, with 9 bases fitting TRBD2. Looked up from germline, CDR1 is SGDLS and CDR2 is YYNGEE. With V trimmed by 5 bases and J by 1 base, 5 bases remained unmatched. This CDR3 region has 15 residues. The CDR3 nucleotides read TGTGCCAGCAGTCTAGCGGGGATGGGCACAGATACGCAGTATTTT. Residues: CASSLAGMGTDTQYF.

The chain links TRBV4-2 to TRBJ2-1, with D possibly called TRBD1 or TRBD2 (5 bases each). CDR1 and CDR2 (germline): LGHNA, YNFKEQ. This CDR3 contains 16 residues. Trimming stripped 0 bases from V and 4 bases from J, with 13 bases between. The CDR3 nucleotides are TGTGCCAGCAGCCAAGATATCGGGGCCCCATACAATGAGCAGTTCTTC. It codes for CASSQDIGAPYNEQFF.

This clone has just a few counts. V usage is TRBV4-3 and J usage is TRBJ2-5, with 13 bases fitting TRBD2. The germline CDR1 and CDR2 sequences are LGHNA and YSLEER. Unmatched junction bases numbered 4, after V lost 4 bases and J lost 5 bases. CDR3 size: 15 residues. The CDR3 loop reads CASSRKLAGGETQYF. The CDR3 DNA follows: TGCGCCAGCAGCCGGAAACTAGCGGGAGGGGAGACCCAGTACTTC.

V is TRBV6-2 or TRBV6-3 and J is TRBJ2-7; D is tentatively TRBD1 or TRBD2 (6 bases each). The germline gives CDR1 MNHEY, CDR2 SVGEGT. V was trimmed by 3 bases and J by 6 bases, leaving 12 bases between them. The CDR3 extends over 13 amino acids. The CDR3: CASSYGRGGEQYV. The CDR3 DNA reads as TGTGCCAGCAGTTATGGCAGGGGAGGCGAGCAGTACGTC.

V gene TRBV6-6 combines with J gene TRBJ2-5; 9 bases fit TRBD1. The V gene's germline CDR1 is MNHNY and CDR2 SVGAGI (reference sequence). The CDR3 is made up of 13 amino acids. The ends lost 4 bases at V and 13 bases at J; junction bases unmatched: 10. CDR3 sequence: CASSSGQGRARYF. In DNA form, the CDR3 reads TGTGCCAGCAGTTCAGGACAGGGGAGGGCTCGGTACTTC.

This rearrangement joins TRBV5-1 to TRBJ2-2, with D unresolved. Between the trimmed V and J ends, which lost 2 bases and 6 bases, there was a span of 11 bases. Germline values: CDR1 SGHRS, CDR2 YFSETQ. CDR3 size: 14 residues. DNA for the CDR3: TGCGCCAGCAGCTTTGAGAGAGCCGCCGGGGAGCTGTTTTTT. Amino acid sequence: CASSFERAAGELFF.

The chain has TRBV4-3 and TRBJ2-1; D not resolved. Germline CDR1 and CDR2: LGHNA and YSLEER. V was cut by 0 bases and J by 5 bases, with 11 bases left in between. This CDR3 region has 15 residues. The CDR3 is CASSQDVDWNNEQFF. Here the CDR3 DNA reads TGCGCCAGCAGCCAAGATGTAGACTGGAACAATGAGCAGTTCTTC.

The chain joins TRBV5-1 to TRBJ2-7, with TRBD1 matching 7 bases. V shed 4 bases and J 0 bases; nucleotides not matched to a gene: 4. Per the germline V gene, CDR1 is SGHRS and CDR2 is YFSETQ. The CDR3 spans 14 residues. The CDR3 DNA reads TGCGCCAGCAGCGTACAGGGGAGCTCCTACGAGCAGTACTTC. Its protein is CASSVQGSSYEQYF. The full variable domain, its missing parts supplied by reference TRBV5-1 and TRBJ2-7, is KAGVTQTPRYLIKTRGQQVTLSCSPISGHRSVSWYQQTPGQGLQFLFEYFSETQRNKGNFPGRFSGRQFSNSRSEMNVSTLELGDSALYLCASSVQGSSYEQYFGPGTRLTVT.

The chain uses TRBV30 and TRBJ1-6; D is unresolved. Looked up from germline, CDR1 is GTSNPN and CDR2 is SVGIG (reference sequence). The length of the CDR3 is 15 residues. V was pared by 1 base and J by 0 bases, with 7 bases between. The CDR3 region is CAWSAQSSYNSPLHF. Here the CDR3 DNA reads TGTGCCTGGAGTGCCCAGAGCTCCTATAATTCACCCCTCCACTTT.

This clone was counted once. The genes are TRBV19 and TRBJ2-3; D is unresolved. Germline V gives CDR1 LNHDA, CDR2 SQIVND (reference sequence). The CDR3 has 12 amino acids. V lost 6 bases and J 2 bases, leaving 6 bases between the germline ends. The CDR3 DNA sequence: TGTGCCAGTAGCACGGACACAGATACGCAGTATTTT. Protein sequence: CASSTDTDTQYF.

This chain connects TRBV27 to TRBJ2-3; 12 bases map to TRBD2. The junction had 7 bases not matched to a gene; V was cut back by 6 bases and J by 3 bases. The germline CDR1 and CDR2 sequences are MNHEY and SMNVEV (reference sequence). The CDR3 covers 16 residues. This CDR3 reads CASSRPSGGVTDTQYF. DNA for the CDR3: TGTGCCAGCAGCCGTCCTAGCGGGGGGGTTACAGATACGCAGTATTTT.

The gene calls are TRBV5-1 and TRBJ2-7, with D maybe TRBD1 (6 bases). The CDR3 runs to 13 residues. Trimming shortened V by 4 bases and J by 2 bases, and 10 bases separated the two germline ends. The germline gives CDR1 SGHRS, CDR2 YFSETQ. This chain's CDR3 is CASSKDSTYEQYV. The CDR3 bases are TGCGCCAGCAGCAAGGACAGTACCTACGAGCAGTACGTC.

The rearrangement joins TRBV2 to TRBJ1-6; 10 bases line up with TRBD1. Trimming removed 6 bases from V and 7 bases from J; junction bases left unmatched: 6. Germline CDR1 reads SNHLY; CDR2 reads FYNNEI. This CDR3 contains 15 residues. CDR3 sequence reads: CASRPGTGENSPLHF. CDR3 nucleotides: TGTGCCAGCAGGCCGGGGACAGGGGAAAATTCACCCCTCCACTTT.

This sequence joins TRBV7-3 and TRBJ2-3, with a tentative D call TRBD2 (6 bases). The CDR3 sequence is 9 residues long. Trimming removed 11 bases from V and 8 bases from J, with 8 bases in between. Per the germline V gene, CDR1 is SGHTA and CDR2 is FQGTGA. In DNA form, the CDR3 reads TGTGCCCCGGGAGCTACGCAGTATTTT. It specifies CAPGATQYF.

This chain joins TRBV6-6 and TRBJ1-2; TRBD1 might be the D (6 bases). The germline V and J ends were trimmed by 2 bases and 7 bases, with 8 bases remaining between them. Germline CDR1 and CDR2: MNHNY and SVGAGI (reference sequence). The CDR3 is 12 residues long. The CDR3 sequence is CASSYRQAGYTF. The CDR3 DNA reads as TGTGCCAGCAGTTACCGACAGGCTGGCTACACCTTC.

The J gene is TRBJ1-6, the V gene TRBV7-9; D gene uncertain. The V and J ends lost 7 bases and 9 bases respectively, with 13 bases between them. The CDR3 has 13 residues. Per the germline V gene, CDR1 is SEHNR and CDR2 is FQNEAQ (reference sequence). CDR3 region: CASNPSQVSPLHF. Written as DNA, the CDR3 is TGTGCCAGCAATCCCTCCCAGGTTTCACCCCTCCACTTT.